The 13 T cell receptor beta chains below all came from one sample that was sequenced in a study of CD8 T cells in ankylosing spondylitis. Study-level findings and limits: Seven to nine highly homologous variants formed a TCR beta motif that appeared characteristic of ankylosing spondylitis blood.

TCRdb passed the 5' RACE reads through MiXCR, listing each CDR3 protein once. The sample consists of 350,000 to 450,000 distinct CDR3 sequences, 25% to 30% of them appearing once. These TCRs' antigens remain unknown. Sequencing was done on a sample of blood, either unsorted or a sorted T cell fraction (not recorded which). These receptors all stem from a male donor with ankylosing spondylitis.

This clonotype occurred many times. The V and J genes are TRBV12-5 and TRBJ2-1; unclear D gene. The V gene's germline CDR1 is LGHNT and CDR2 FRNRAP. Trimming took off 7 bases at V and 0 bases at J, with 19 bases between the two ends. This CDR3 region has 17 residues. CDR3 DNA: TGTGCTAGTGCCCAGACAATACCACTAAGCTCCTACAATGAGCAGTTCTTC. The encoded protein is CASAQTIPLSSYNEQFF.

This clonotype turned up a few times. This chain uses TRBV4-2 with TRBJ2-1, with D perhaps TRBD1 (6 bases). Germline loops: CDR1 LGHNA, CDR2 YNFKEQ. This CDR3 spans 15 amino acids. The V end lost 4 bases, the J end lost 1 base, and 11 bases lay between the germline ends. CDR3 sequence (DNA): TGTGCCAGCAGCCCTCAAGGGGGATCCTACAATGAGCAGTTCTTC. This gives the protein CASSPQGGSYNEQFF.

The CDR3 DNA is TGTGCCAGCAGTGAAGACGTTGGAGGGCGGGAAAGGTCCTACGAGCAGTACGTC. Amino acid sequence: CASSEDVGGRERSYEQYV. V and J are TRBV2 and TRBJ2-7; D might be TRBD2 (6 bases). The germline gives CDR1 SNHLY, CDR2 FYNNEI. V was pared by 1 base and J by 1 base, with 20 bases between. CDR3 length: 18 amino acids.

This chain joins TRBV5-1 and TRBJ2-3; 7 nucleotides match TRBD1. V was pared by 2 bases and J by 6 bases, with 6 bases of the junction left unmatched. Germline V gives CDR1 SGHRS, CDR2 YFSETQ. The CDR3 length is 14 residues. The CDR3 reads CASSFKTGKDTQYF. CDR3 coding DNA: TGCGCCAGCAGCTTCAAGACAGGGAAGGATACGCAGTATTTT.

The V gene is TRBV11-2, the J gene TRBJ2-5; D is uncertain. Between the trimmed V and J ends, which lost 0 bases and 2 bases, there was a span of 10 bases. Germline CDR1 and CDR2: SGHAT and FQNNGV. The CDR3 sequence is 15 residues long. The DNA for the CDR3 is TGTGCCAGCAGCTTAGAGAGGCTAAATCAAGAGACCCAGTACTTC. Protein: CASSLERLNQETQYF.

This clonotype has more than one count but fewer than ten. This chain's CDR3 is CSALGHNVGGYTF. The CDR3 DNA sequence: TGCAGTGCCCTAGGACATAACGTCGGGGGCTACACCTTC. The V gene is TRBV20-1, the J gene TRBJ1-2, with a possible D match to TRBD1 (5 bases). CDR3 length: 13 residues. The V gene's germline CDR1 is DFQATT and CDR2 SNEGSKA (reference sequence). Trimming took off 6 bases at V and 8 bases at J, with 19 bases between the two ends.

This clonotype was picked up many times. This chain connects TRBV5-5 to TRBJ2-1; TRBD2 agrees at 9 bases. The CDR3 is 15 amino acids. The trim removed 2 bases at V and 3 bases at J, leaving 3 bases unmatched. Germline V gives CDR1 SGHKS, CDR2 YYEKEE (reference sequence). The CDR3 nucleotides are TGTGCCAGCAGCTTCACACTAGCGGGCTACAATGAGCAGTTCTTC. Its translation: CASSFTLAGYNEQFF.

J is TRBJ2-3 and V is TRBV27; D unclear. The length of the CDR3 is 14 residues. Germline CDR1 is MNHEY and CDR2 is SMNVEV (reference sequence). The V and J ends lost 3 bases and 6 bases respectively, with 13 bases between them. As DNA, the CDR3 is TGTGCCAGCAGTTTGGCTGTCAGCCCGGATACGCAGTATTTT. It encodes CASSLAVSPDTQYF.

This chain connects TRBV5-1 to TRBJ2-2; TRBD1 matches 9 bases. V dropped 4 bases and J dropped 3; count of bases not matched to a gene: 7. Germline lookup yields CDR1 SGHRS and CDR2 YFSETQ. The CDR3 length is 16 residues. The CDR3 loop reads CASSPMDRGDTGELFF. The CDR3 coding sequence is TGCGCCAGCAGCCCAATGGACAGGGGAGACACCGGGGAGCTGTTTTTT.

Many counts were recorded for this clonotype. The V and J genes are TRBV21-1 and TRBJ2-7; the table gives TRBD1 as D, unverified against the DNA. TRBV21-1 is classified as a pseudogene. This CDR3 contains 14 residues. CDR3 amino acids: CASREKDREVEQYV. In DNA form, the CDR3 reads TGTGCCAGCAGAGAGAAGGACAGGGAGGTCGAGCAGTACGTC.

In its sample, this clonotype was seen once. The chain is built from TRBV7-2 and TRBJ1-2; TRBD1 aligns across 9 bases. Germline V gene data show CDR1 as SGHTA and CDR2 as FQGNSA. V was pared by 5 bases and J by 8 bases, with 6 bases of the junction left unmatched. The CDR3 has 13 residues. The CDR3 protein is CASSVDRGGGYTF. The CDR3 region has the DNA TGTGCCAGCAGCGTAGACAGGGGGGGAGGCTACACCTTC.

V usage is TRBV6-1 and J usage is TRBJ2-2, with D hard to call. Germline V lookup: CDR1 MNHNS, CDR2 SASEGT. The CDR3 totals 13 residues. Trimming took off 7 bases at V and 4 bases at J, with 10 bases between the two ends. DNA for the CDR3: TGTGCCAGCAATAAACACCCCACCGGGGAGCTGTTTTTT. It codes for CASNKHPTGELFF.

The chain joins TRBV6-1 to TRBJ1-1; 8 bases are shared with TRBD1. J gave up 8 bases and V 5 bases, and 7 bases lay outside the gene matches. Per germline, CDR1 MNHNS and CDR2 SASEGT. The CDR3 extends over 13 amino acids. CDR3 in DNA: TGTGCCAGCAGTACCCAGGACAGGGAAGAAGCTTTCTTT. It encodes CASSTQDREEAFF.